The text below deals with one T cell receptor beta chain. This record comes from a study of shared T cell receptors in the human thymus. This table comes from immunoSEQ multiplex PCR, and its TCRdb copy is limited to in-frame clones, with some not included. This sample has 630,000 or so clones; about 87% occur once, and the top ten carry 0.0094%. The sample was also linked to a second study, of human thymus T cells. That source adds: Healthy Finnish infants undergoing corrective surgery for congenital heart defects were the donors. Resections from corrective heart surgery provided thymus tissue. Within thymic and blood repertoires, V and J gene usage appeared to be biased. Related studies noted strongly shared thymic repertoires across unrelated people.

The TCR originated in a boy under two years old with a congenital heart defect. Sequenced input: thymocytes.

CDR3 region: CASSGQGASDYGYTF. The CDR3, as DNA: TGTGCCAGCAGCGGACAGGGGGCTTCGGACTATGGCTACACCTTC. The chain has TRBV5-4 and TRBJ1-2; the match to TRBD1 covers 11 bases. Trimming at V came to 4 bases and at J to 3 bases, leaving 5 bases not matched to a gene. Germline V lookup: CDR1 SGHNT, CDR2 YYREEE (reference sequence). The CDR3 sequence is 15 residues long.